This T cell receptor (beta chain) was documented in a study of identical twins. Study results and limitations: Findings came from cross-sectional statistics, without long-term follow-up of donors. Excess sharing by twins proved weaker in beta out-of-frame sequences.

The CDR3 covers 13 residues. V was trimmed by 7 bases and J by 8 bases, leaving 15 bases between them. CDR1 is SNHLY and CDR2 is FYNNEI in the germline V gene. TCRdb redid the calling of the 5' RACE reads with MiXCR, one entry per CDR3 protein. The repertoire has 450,000 or so distinct CDR3 sequences, 11% to 15% of them found once; the top ten carry 0.52%. As regards this clonotype: Its specificity is not known.

A further study also used this sample, focusing on yellow fever vaccine responses in identical twins.

The receptor was isolated from a woman under 30 in good health. Sequencing was performed on CD4+ T cells sorted from blood. The chain links TRBV2 to TRBJ2-1, with a weak D call TRBD2 (5 bases). DNA of the CDR3: TGTGCCAGCAATGGGAGAGGGCGCGATGAGCAGTTCTTC. It translates to CASNGRGRDEQFF.